This paragraph reports one T cell receptor (beta chain). The sample is drawn from a study of blood T cell repertoires in COVID-19. The wider study: There were acute and convalescent COVID-19 samples, and they came from the United States, Italy and Spain. From T cells, B-cell-depleted T cells, or PBMCs came the material, which was cDNA or gDNA.

The germline V gene has CDR1 KGHSH and CDR2 LQKENI. The CDR3 has 22 residues. V dropped 0 bases and J dropped 1; count of bases not matched to a gene: 22. Authors' data handling: Amplification with reference gene primers provided the estimates of nucleated cell counts. The method was immunoSEQ multiplex PCR; TCRdb's version includes in-frame clones alone and lacks a portion of them. V, J and clone size were drawn from that table, and D and trimming were deduced from the DNA. This sample has approximately 93,000 clones, with 60% to 85% found just once. This chain links TRBV18 with TRBJ2-7; TRBD2 matches 9 bases. Sequences were obtained from peripheral blood. The TCR originated in a woman older than 75 with acute or convalescent COVID-19. The CDR3 DNA follows: TGTGCCAGCTCACCACCCCCTCTGGGTCCAGCGGGGGGACGACGAGCATCCTACGAGCAGTACTTC. Protein sequence: CASSPPPLGPAGGRRASYEQYF. The full variable domain, with the rest looked up from reference TRBV18 and TRBJ2-7, is NAGVMQNPRHLVRRRGQEARLRCSPMKGHSHVYWYRQLPEEGLKFMVYLQKENIIDESGMPKERFSAEFPKEGPSILRIQQVVRGDSAAYFCASSPPPLGPAGGRRASYEQYFGPGTRLTVT.